A selection of T cell receptor beta chains follows, all from one sample in a study of blood T cell repertoires in COVID-19. The protocol was immunoSEQ multiplex PCR, while the TCRdb copy is restricted to in-frame clones and leaves out a portion. The table records around 42,000 clones, approximately 81% of them present only once. Sequences were obtained from peripheral blood. The origin of the receptors is a woman in her sixties or seventies in a cohort sampled during active COVID-19. CDR3s include the opening cysteine and the closing phenylalanine or tryptophan. Each record gives: V gene, CDR3 length, clone size, J gene, D gene, CDR3 DNA, CDR3 protein. The D gene is left open where the match is weak. Part of the rows lack a size; the others show once, few, many or a class for expanded clones.

TRBV6-1,18,once,TRBJ2-7,TRBD1,TGTGCCAGCAGTGAAGAATGGGGAGGAGTGGGACAGGGTAACGAGCAGTACTTC,CASSEEWGGVGQGNEQYF
TRBV6-4,13,few,TRBJ1-1,.,TGTGCCAGCAGTGAGACAGGATACACTGAAGCTTTCTTT,CASSETGYTEAFF
TRBV19,19,.,TRBJ1-5,TRBD1,TGTGCCAGTACCAGAGGGGGGACAGGGGGCCATTATAGCAATCAGCCCCAGCATTTT,CASTRGGTGGHYSNQPQHF
TRBV5-1,16,few,TRBJ2-7,TRBD2,TGCGCCAGCACCCTTGAGGTGGGACTAGCGGGAGCCGAGCAGTACTTC,CASTLEVGLAGAEQYF
TRBV7-6,14,once,TRBJ2-7,.,TGTGCCAGCAGCTTGACAGGTAGCTCCTACGAGCAGTACTTC,CASSLTGSSYEQYF
TRBV27,15,.,TRBJ1-6,TRBD1,TGTGCCAGCAGTTCGACAGGGATTTATAATTCACCCCTCCACTTT,CASSSTGIYNSPLHF
TRBV5-5,16,.,TRBJ2-1,TRBD2,TGTGCCAGCAGCTTGAGACTAGCGGGAGTCCCCAATGAGCAGTTCTTC,CASSLRLAGVPNEQFF
TRBV19,14,.,TRBJ1-5,.,TGTGCCAGTAGTGGCCAGGGTGGCAATCAGCCCCAGCATTTT,CASSGQGGNQPQHF
TRBV10-3,15,.,TRBJ2-3,.,TGTGCCATCAGTGACTACAGGAGATCCCCCGCCGCGCAGTATTTT,CAISDYRRSPAAQYF
TRBV3-1/TRBV3-2,15,once,TRBJ2-1,.,TGTGCCAGCAGCCAAGTAGCCCCCCCCGCCGATGAGCAGTTCTTC,CASSQVAPPADEQFF
TRBV5-1,18,.,TRBJ2-3,TRBD2,TGCGCCAGCAGCTTGGTACTAGCGGGAGTTGGTGGGACAGATACGCAGTATTTT,CASSLVLAGVGGTDTQYF
TRBV18,16,few,TRBJ1-1,TRBD1,TGTGCCAGCTCCTTAAACCAGGGGGCGCGGCGCACTGAAGCTTTCTTT,CASSLNQGARRTEAFF
TRBV5-6,13,.,TRBJ2-3,.,TGTGCCAGCAGCCGAGACCGGGGAGATACGCAGTATTTT,CASSRDRGDTQYF
TRBV6-5,16,few,TRBJ2-7,TRBD1,TGTGCCAGCAGTTATGCCCATAGAACAGGGGGCGGCGAGCAGTACTTC,CASSYAHRTGGGEQYF